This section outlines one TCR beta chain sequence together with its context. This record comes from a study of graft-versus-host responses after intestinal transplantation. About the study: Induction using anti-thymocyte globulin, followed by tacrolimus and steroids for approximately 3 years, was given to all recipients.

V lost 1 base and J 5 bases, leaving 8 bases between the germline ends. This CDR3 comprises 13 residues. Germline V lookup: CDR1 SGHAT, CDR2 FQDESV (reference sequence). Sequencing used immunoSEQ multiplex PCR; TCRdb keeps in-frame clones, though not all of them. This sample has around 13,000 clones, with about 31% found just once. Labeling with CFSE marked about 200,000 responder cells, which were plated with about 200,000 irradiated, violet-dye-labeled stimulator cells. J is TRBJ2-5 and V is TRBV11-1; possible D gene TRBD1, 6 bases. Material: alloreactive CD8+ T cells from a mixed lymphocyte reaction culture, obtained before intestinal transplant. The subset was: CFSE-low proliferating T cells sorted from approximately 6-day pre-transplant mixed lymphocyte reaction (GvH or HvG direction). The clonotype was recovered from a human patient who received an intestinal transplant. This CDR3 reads CASSLEQGETQYF. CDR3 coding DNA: TGTGCCAGCAGCTTAGAGCAGGGGGAGACCCAGTACTTC.